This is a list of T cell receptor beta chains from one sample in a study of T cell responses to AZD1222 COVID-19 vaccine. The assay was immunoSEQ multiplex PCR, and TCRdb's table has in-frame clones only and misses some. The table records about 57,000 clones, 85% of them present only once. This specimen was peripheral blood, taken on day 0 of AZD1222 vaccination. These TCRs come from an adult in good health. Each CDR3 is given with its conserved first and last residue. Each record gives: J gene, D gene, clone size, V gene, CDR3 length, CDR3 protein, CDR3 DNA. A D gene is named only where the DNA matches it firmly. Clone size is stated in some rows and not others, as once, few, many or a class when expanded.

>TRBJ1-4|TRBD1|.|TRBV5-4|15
CASSPPGQGYEKLFF
TGTGCCAGCAGCCCCCCGGGACAGGGTTACGAAAAACTGTTTTTT
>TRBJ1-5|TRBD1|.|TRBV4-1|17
CASSQGTGGGPNQPQHF
TGCGCCAGCAGCCAGGGAACAGGGGGTGGCCCCAATCAGCCCCAGCATTTT
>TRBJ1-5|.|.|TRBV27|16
CASQPLYTGANQPQHF
TGTGCCAGCCAACCCCTATACACCGGAGCCAATCAGCCCCAGCATTTT
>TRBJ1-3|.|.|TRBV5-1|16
CASSLDTVLSGNTIYF
TGCGCCAGCAGCTTGGACACCGTACTCTCTGGAAACACCATATATTTT
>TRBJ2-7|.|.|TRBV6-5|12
CASGGRANEQYF
TGTGCCAGCGGGGGAAGAGCAAACGAGCAGTACTTC
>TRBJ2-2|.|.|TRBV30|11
CAWRYTGELFF
TGTGCCTGGAGATACACCGGGGAGCTGTTTTTT
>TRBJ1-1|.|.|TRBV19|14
CASSSSGKGAEAFF
TGTGCCAGTAGCAGCTCCGGGAAGGGGGCTGAAGCTTTCTTT
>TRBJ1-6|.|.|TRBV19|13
CASSIGGNSPLHF
TGTGCCAGTAGTATCGGAGGGAATTCACCCCTCCACTTT
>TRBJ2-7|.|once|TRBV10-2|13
CASRLLGVGEQYF
TGCGCCAGCAGGCTTCTGGGGGTGGGCGAGCAGTACTTC
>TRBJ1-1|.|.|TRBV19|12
CASRKGDTEAFF
TGTGCCAGTCGTAAGGGGGACACTGAAGCTTTCTTT
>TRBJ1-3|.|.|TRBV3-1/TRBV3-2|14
CASTHQSSGNTIYF
TGTGCCAGCACCCACCAAAGCTCTGGAAACACCATATATTTT
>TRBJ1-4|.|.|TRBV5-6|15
CASSLLQATNEKLFF
TGTGCCAGCAGCTTACTCCAGGCAACTAATGAAAAACTGTTTTTT
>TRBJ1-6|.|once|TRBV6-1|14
CASSEHSNNSPLHF
TGTGCCAGCAGTGAGCACAGCAACAATTCACCCCTCCACTTT
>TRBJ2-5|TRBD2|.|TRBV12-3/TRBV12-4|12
CASSFGGETQYF
TGTGCCAGCAGTTTCGGGGGGGAGACCCAGTACTTC
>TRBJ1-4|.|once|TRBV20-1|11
CSANSGEKLFF
TGCAGTGCTAATTCTGGAGAGAAACTGTTTTTT
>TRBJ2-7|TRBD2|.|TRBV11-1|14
CASRAGLAGNEQYF
TGTGCCAGCAGAGCGGGACTAGCGGGGAACGAGCAGTACTTC
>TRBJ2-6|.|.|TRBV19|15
CASSIFQAGANVLTF
TGTGCCAGTAGTATTTTTCAGGCTGGGGCCAACGTCCTGACTTTC
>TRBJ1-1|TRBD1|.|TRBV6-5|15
CASSFRQGRIPEAFF
TGTGCCAGCAGTTTCAGACAGGGTCGGATCCCTGAAGCTTTCTTT
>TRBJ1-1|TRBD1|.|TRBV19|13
CASSTDRATEAFF
TGTGCCAGTAGTACCGACAGGGCCACTGAAGCTTTCTTT
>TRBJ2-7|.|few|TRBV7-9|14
CASSPAGGIYEQYF
TGTGCCAGCAGCCCCGCTGGCGGAATCTACGAGCAGTACTTC
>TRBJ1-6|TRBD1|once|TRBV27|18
CASSLSLVRGRRDSPLHF
TGTGCCAGCAGTTTATCGCTTGTAAGGGGGCGGAGGGATTCACCCCTCCACTTT
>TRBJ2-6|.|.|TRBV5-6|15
CASSLGAAGANVLTF
TGTGCCAGTAGCTTAGGGGCGGCCGGGGCCAACGTCCTGACTTTC
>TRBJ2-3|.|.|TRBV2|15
CASSEALRGTDTQYF
TGTGCCAGCAGTGAAGCGCTTCGGGGAACAGATACGCAGTATTTT
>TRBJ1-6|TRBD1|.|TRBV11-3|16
CASSLFGDRVDSPLHF
TGTGCCAGCAGCTTATTTGGGGACAGGGTCGATTCACCCCTCCACTTT
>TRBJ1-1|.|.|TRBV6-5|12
CASSISGRPTFF
TGTGCCAGCAGCATCTCCGGGCGCCCCACTTTCTTT
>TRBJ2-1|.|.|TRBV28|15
CASSLPGLPYNEQFF
TGTGCCAGCAGCCTACCGGGACTTCCATACAATGAGCAGTTCTTC
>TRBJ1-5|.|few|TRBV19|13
CASAQDSNQPQHF
TGTGCCAGCGCGCAAGATAGCAATCAGCCCCAGCATTTT